These 7 T cell receptor beta chains originate from one sample sequenced in a study of Ad26.COV2.S vaccination and SARS-CoV-2 variants. Noted treatment: about 20 received Ad26.COV2.S at low or high dose, single or two shots; 5 received placebo; per-sample allocation not given. Specimen acquisition occurred on day 63 following the initial vaccine or placebo injection. TCRdb's copy holds only in-frame clones and misses some; the assay was immunoSEQ multiplex PCR. Seen here are roughly 380,000 clones, 70% to 90% observed once, and the top ten hold about 3.6%. The sequences come from peripheral blood, collected in a trial of Ad26.COV2.S vaccine versus placebo. The source is a person between 18 and 65 years old who received the Ad26.COV2.S COVID-19 vaccine or a placebo.

This chain uses TRBV2 with TRBJ1-2; 8 bases match TRBD1. V dropped 8 bases and J dropped 2; count of bases not matched to a gene: 7. The CDR3 runs 14 residues. CDR1 is SNHLY, CDR2 FYNNEI, per germline. The CDR3 region has the DNA TGTGCCAGCGGACGGACAGGGCTAAACTATGGCTACACCTTC. It translates to CASGRTGLNYGYTF. Full variable domain (outside the CDR3, taken from reference TRBV2 and TRBJ1-2): EPEVTQTPSHQVTQMGQEVILRCVPISNHLYFYWYRQILGQKVEFLVSFYNNEISEKSEIFDDQFSVERPDGSNFTLKIRSTKLEDSAMYFCASGRTGLNYGYTFGSGTRLTVV.

This rearrangement joins TRBV4-1 to TRBJ2-7; the D call may be TRBD1 or TRBD2 (6 bases each). This CDR3 spans 14 amino acids. Looked up from germline, CDR1 is MGHRA and CDR2 is YSYEKL. The germline V and J ends were trimmed by 1 base and 4 bases, with 11 bases remaining between them. The CDR3 loop reads CASSQGQGTYEQYF. CDR3 DNA: TGCGCCAGCAGCCAAGGGCAGGGGACTTACGAGCAGTACTTC.

V is TRBV12-3 or TRBV12-4 and J is TRBJ2-1; a possible D gene is TRBD1 (7 bases). Trimming took off 2 bases at V and 16 bases at J, with 15 bases between the two ends. The CDR3 contains 12 residues. The CDR3 DNA reads TGTGCCAGCAGTTTACAGGGGGGAATGGGCTTCTTC. Residues: CASSLQGGMGFF.

The V and J genes are TRBV7-6 and TRBJ2-1; 12 nucleotides line up with TRBD2. The germline gives CDR1 SGHVS, CDR2 FNYEAQ. The junction had 11 bases not matched to a gene; V was cut back by 8 bases and J by 6 bases. The CDR3 loop spans 16 amino acids. The CDR3 reads CASGDSLAGGSNEQFF. The CDR3 nucleotides read TGTGCCAGCGGGGATTCACTAGCGGGGGGATCCAATGAGCAGTTCTTC.

CDR3 nucleotides: TGTGCCAGAAAACGGGACCCAGAGGGGGGCTACACCTTC. It is translated as CARKRDPEGGYTF. V and J are TRBV2 and TRBJ1-2, with D possibly being TRBD1 (5 bases). The V gene lost 9 bases and the J gene lost 8 bases, with 19 bases spanning the gap. CDR1 SNHLY and CDR2 FYNNEI come from the germline V gene. The CDR3 sequence is 13 residues long.

This chain connects TRBV4-2 to TRBJ1-6; 9 positions match TRBD1. The CDR3 has 17 amino acids. V lost 1 base and J lost 10; bases outside the gene matches: 11. Germline assignment: CDR1 LGHNA and CDR2 YNFKEQ. The CDR3 bases are TGTGCCAGCAGCCAAGGAGGAAGGGACAGGGTTGGATCACCCCTCCACTTT. Translating gives CASSQGGRDRVGSPLHF.

The CDR3 spells CASSQDYNEQFF. The CDR3 nucleotides read TGCGCCAGCAGCCAAGATTACAATGAGCAGTTCTTC. This chain joins TRBV4-3 and TRBJ2-1; D is unresolved. V was clipped by 0 bases and J by 4 bases, with 1 base between them. The CDR3 spans 12 residues. From germline, CDR1 is LGHNA and CDR2 YSLEER.